This T cell receptor beta chain emerged from a study of CD4+ T cells in melanoma. CDR1 SNHLY and CDR2 FYNNEI come from the germline V gene. V was clipped by 4 bases and J by 5 bases; unmatched bases: 4. The CDR3 extends over 14 amino acids. The assay was immunoSEQ multiplex PCR, and TCRdb's table has in-frame clones only and misses some. The table lists 20,000 to 25,000 clones, roughly 80% of them singletons. Of note for this clone: What it recognizes is unknown.

General study findings and limits: A reported correlation linked neoantigen-specific CD4+ T cells to CD8+, macrophage and B cell function.

The origin of this receptor is a human donor with melanoma. The chain carries TRBV2 and TRBJ1-2; TRBD1 matches at 10 bases. Sequencing used cells from a culture (not recorded whether cultured in vitro). The CDR3 here is CASSGTGGNYGYTF. CDR3 coding DNA: TGTGCCAGCAGTGGGACAGGGGGTAATTATGGCTACACCTTC. The whole variable domain, remainder taken from reference TRBV2 and TRBJ1-2, is EPEVTQTPSHQVTQMGQEVILRCVPISNHLYFYWYRQILGQKVEFLVSFYNNEISEKSEIFDDQFSVERPDGSNFTLKIRSTKLEDSAMYFCASSGTGGNYGYTFGSGTRLTVV.